The 10 T cell receptor beta chains in this list originate from one sample, sequenced in a study of beta chain features in type 1 diabetes. Study observations and caveats: Type 1 diabetes patients had moderately but significantly shorter TCRB CDR3s in all four CD4+ subsets.

As every portion of the isolated RNA was reverse transcribed, the sequencing read expressed TCRB transcripts. Method: immunoSEQ multiplex PCR; TCRdb's copy keeps in-frame clones and lacks some. The data show approximately 27,000 clones, roughly 53% seen once. Their cognate antigens are unknown. Sequenced: stem cell memory CD4+ T cells from blood. Every receptor here comes from a man aged 30 to 39 with type 1 diabetes.

The V gene is TRBV5-1, the J gene TRBJ1-1, with D possibly matching TRBD1 (5 bases). CDR3 size: 15 residues. V lost 4 bases and J lost 1, with 14 bases in between. Germline V gene lookup returns CDR1 SGHRS and CDR2 YFSETQ. Written as DNA, the CDR3 is TGCGCCAGCAGCCGTCTCACAGGCCAGAACACTGAAGCTTTCTTT. Protein: CASSRLTGQNTEAFF. Combining the CDR3 with reference TRBV5-1 and TRBJ1-1 gives the whole variable domain KAGVTQTPRYLIKTRGQQVTLSCSPISGHRSVSWYQQTPGQGLQFLFEYFSETQRNKGNFPGRFSGRQFSNSRSEMNVSTLELGDSALYLCASSRLTGQNTEAFFGQGTRLTVV.

V and J are TRBV11-2 and TRBJ2-3; tentative D call: TRBD1 (6 bases). The CDR3 spans 18 residues. The V end lost 1 base, the J end lost 0 bases, and 17 bases lay between the germline ends. Germline lookup yields CDR1 SGHAT and CDR2 FQNNGV. The CDR3 spells CASSLVDFGQTSTDTQYF. CDR3 DNA: TGTGCCAGCAGCTTAGTTGACTTCGGACAGACTAGCACAGATACGCAGTATTTT. Variable domain in full (rest from reference TRBV11-2 and TRBJ2-3): EAGVAQSPRYKIIEKRQSVAFWCNPISGHATLYWYQQILGQGPKLLIQFQNNGVVDDSQLPKDRFSAERLKGVDSTLKIQPAKLEDSAVYLCASSLVDFGQTSTDTQYFGPGTRLTVL.

This clone was observed once. CDR3 in amino acids: CASGSRAAGDNEQFF. The CDR3 nucleotides read TGTGCTAGTGGCTCCCGAGCAGCGGGAGACAATGAGCAGTTCTTC. The rearrangement links TRBV12-5 to TRBJ2-1; 8 positions match TRBD2. The CDR3 has 15 amino acids. The germline CDR1 and CDR2 sequences are LGHNT and FRNRAP. After removal of 6 bases from V and 5 bases from J, the junction contained 9 bases not matched to a gene.

The chain employs TRBV5-1 and TRBJ1-1; D unresolved. V was shortened by 4 bases and J by 1 base, with 11 bases between the two germline ends. CDR1 and CDR2 (germline): SGHRS, YFSETQ. The CDR3 length is 14 residues. CDR3 amino acids: CASSPTYKNTEAFF. CDR3 DNA sequence: TGCGCCAGCAGCCCAACCTATAAGAACACTGAAGCTTTCTTT.

This rearrangement joins TRBV19 to TRBJ2-6; D possibly corresponds to TRBD1 (6 bases). The CDR3 has 16 residues. Trimming removed 6 bases from V and 0 bases from J, with 12 bases in between. Germline CDR1 is LNHDA and CDR2 is SQIVND (reference sequence). CDR3 amino acids: CASRRTASSGANVLTF. The CDR3 region has the DNA TGTGCCAGTAGGAGGACAGCTAGCTCTGGGGCCAACGTCCTGACTTTC.

V gene TRBV5-1 combines with J gene TRBJ2-1; 13 bases line up with TRBD2. CDR3 length: 17 residues. Trimming took 2 bases from V and 7 from J; bases not matched to a gene: 9. Germline V gene lookup returns CDR1 SGHRS and CDR2 YFSETQ. The CDR3 DNA reads as TGCGCCAGCAGCTTCTCCGCCGCACTAGCGGGAGGGAATGAGCAGTTCTTC. Translated, it gives CASSFSAALAGGNEQFF.

V usage is TRBV18 and J usage is TRBJ1-6; 8 bases agree with TRBD1. The CDR3 covers 14 residues. From germline, CDR1 is KGHSH and CDR2 LQKENI. Germline trimming cut 4 bases from V and 5 bases from J; bases unmatched to any gene: 1. CDR3 protein: CASSQDRDNSPLHF. The CDR3 region has the DNA TGTGCCAGCTCACAGGACAGGGATAATTCACCCCTCCACTTT.

The chain joins TRBV10-1 to TRBJ2-5; a weak D match, TRBD2 (6 bases). The CDR3 sequence is 14 residues long. Germline-derived CDR1 and CDR2 are WNHNN and SYGVQD (reference sequence). V was clipped by 0 bases and J by 1 base, with 6 bases between them. The CDR3 spells CASSESGGQETQYF. CDR3 nucleotides: TGCGCCAGCAGTGAGTCGGGGGGCCAAGAGACCCAGTACTTC.

Of note for this clone: One end of the junction does not line up with germline, which may come from a read error. V and J are TRBV7-2 and TRBJ2-1, with 7 positions matching TRBD2. This CDR3 has 15 amino acids. Per germline, CDR1 SGHTA and CDR2 FQGNSA. The CDR3 reads CASRLAGGSHNEQFF. For the CDR3, the DNA is TGTGCCAGCAGATTAGCGGGCGGGAGCCACAATGAGCAGTTCTTC.

The rearrangement uses TRBV5-1 and TRBJ2-3; 12 nucleotides agree with TRBD2. The CDR3 consists of 16 residues. V gave up 2 bases and J gave up 4 bases; unmatched junction bases: 5. Per the germline V gene, CDR1 is SGHRS and CDR2 is YFSETQ. The CDR3 reads CASSFILAGGSDTQYF. CDR3 sequence (DNA): TGCGCCAGCAGCTTCATACTAGCGGGAGGTTCAGATACGCAGTATTTT.